These 23 T cell receptor beta chains share one sample of origin, sequenced in a study of T cell responses to AZD1222 COVID-19 vaccine. Here immunoSEQ multiplex PCR was the method, and the copy in TCRdb shows in-frame clones only, minus some. The sample consists of tens of thousands of clones, roughly 88% of them appearing once. This material consisted of peripheral blood, taken on day 0 of AZD1222 vaccination. The receptors here all came from an adult in good health.

The chain carries TRBV6-1 and TRBJ1-2, with TRBD1 identical over 8 bases. J gave up 7 bases and V 5 bases, and 3 bases lay outside the gene matches. The CDR3 has 12 residues. CDR1 is MNHNS and CDR2 is SASEGT in the germline V gene. The CDR3 loop is CASSLTGGGYTF. CDR3 DNA: TGTGCCAGCAGTTTAACAGGGGGTGGCTACACCTTC.

This sequence joins TRBV27 and TRBJ1-4, with TRBD1 matching 9 bases. J gave up 13 bases and V 3 bases, and 15 bases lay outside the gene matches. CDR1 and CDR2 from the germline V gene are MNHEY and SMNVEV (reference sequence). This CDR3 contains 16 residues. The CDR3 DNA follows: TGTGCCAGCAGTTTTTACGATGCGACAGGGGGTTCTCGACTGTTTTTT. Protein product: CASSFYDATGGSRLFF.

This chain joins TRBV7-2 and TRBJ1-6, with unresolved D. Per germline, CDR1 SGHTA and CDR2 FQGNSA. The CDR3 totals 14 residues. V was cut by 1 base and J by 9 bases, with 10 bases left in between. CDR3 DNA: TGTGCCAGCAGCTTAGGGGAATGGAGTTCACCCCTCCACTTT. Its translation: CASSLGEWSSPLHF.

The CDR3 nucleotides read TGTGCCAGCTCCCCCGGGACTGTCACCTACAATGAGCAGTTCTTC. Translation gives CASSPGTVTYNEQFF. The chain links TRBV18 to TRBJ2-1; D is possibly TRBD2 (6 bases). V was clipped by 6 bases and J by 2 bases, with 14 bases between them. The CDR3 loop spans 15 amino acids. Germline CDR1 is KGHSH and CDR2 is LQKENI.

The chain recombines TRBV19 with TRBJ2-7, with 8 bases aligning to TRBD1. CDR3 length: 14 amino acids. Trimming took 7 bases from V and 2 from J; bases not matched to a gene: 7. Germline CDR1 reads LNHDA; CDR2 reads SQIVND (reference sequence). The CDR3 region has the DNA TGTGCCAGTATCTCCCGGGACAGGCCCTACGAGCAGTACTTC. Protein product: CASISRDRPYEQYF.

The V and J genes are TRBV7-2 and TRBJ1-3; D is ambiguous. V shed 4 bases and J shed 1 base, with 8 bases lying between them. CDR1 SGHTA and CDR2 FQGNSA come from the germline V gene. The CDR3 is 14 residues long. The CDR3 DNA reads as TGTGCCAGCAGCTCCAGGAATTCTGGAAACACCATATATTTT. Protein product: CASSSRNSGNTIYF.

The V gene is TRBV27, the J gene TRBJ2-7, with D perhaps being TRBD1 or TRBD2 (5 bases each). In germline, CDR1 is MNHEY, CDR2 SMNVEV (reference sequence). The CDR3 runs 19 residues. Deletions cut 6 bases from V and 6 bases from J, with 33 bases between. CDR3 sequence: CASSVVEGKFGTSRGEQYF. The CDR3 nucleotides read TGTGCCAGCAGCGTCGTGGAAGGGAAGTTTGGGACCTCCCGGGGCGAGCAGTACTTC.

This chain's CDR3 is CASSRDAWNQPQHF. CDR3 sequence (DNA): TGTGCCAGCAGCCGGGACGCGTGGAATCAGCCCCAGCATTTT. This chain links TRBV7-2 with TRBJ1-5; weak D call: TRBD1 (5 bases). The CDR3 spans 14 residues. V gave up 5 bases and J gave up 4 bases, with 12 bases separating them. Germline CDR1 reads SGHTA; CDR2 reads FQGNSA.

The V call is TRBV19, the J call TRBJ1-2; a weak D match, TRBD1 (5 bases). CDR1 LNHDA and CDR2 SQIVND come from the germline V gene (reference sequence). The CDR3 spans 16 residues. Trimming removed 6 bases from V and 5 bases from J, with 22 bases in between. The CDR3 is CASSGTGDVPIYGYTF. CDR3 DNA sequence: TGTGCCAGTAGCGGTACAGGCGACGTTCCCATTTATGGCTACACCTTC.

This clone has only one observation. The chain links TRBV11-2 to TRBJ1-6, with D perhaps TRBD1 (5 bases). Germline values: CDR1 SGHAT, CDR2 FQNNGV. CDR3 size: 19 residues. The V end lost 2 bases, the J end lost 1 base, and 18 bases lay between the germline ends. In DNA form, the CDR3 reads TGTGCCAGCAGCTTATGGGGCCGCAGGGAAGAATCCTATAATTCACCCCTCCACTTT. This encodes CASSLWGRREESYNSPLHF.

The genes are TRBV5-4 and TRBJ2-1, with unresolved D. The CDR3 totals 11 residues. In germline, CDR1 is SGHNT, CDR2 YYREEE (reference sequence). Trimming removed 4 bases at V and 7 bases at J, with 6 bases between. The DNA for the CDR3 is TGTGCCAGCAGCATAGGAAATGAGCAGTTCTTC. Protein sequence: CASSIGNEQFF. The variable domain in full, with the rest retrieved from reference TRBV5-4 and TRBJ2-1, is ETGVTQSPTHLIKTRGQQVTLRCSSQSGHNTVSWYQQALGQGPQFIFQYYREEENGRGNFPPRFSGLQFPNYSSELNVNALELDDSALYLCASSIGNEQFFGPGTRLTVL.

The chain employs TRBV19 and TRBJ2-3; 7 bases match TRBD2. This CDR3 has 15 amino acids. V lost 7 bases and J lost 2; bases outside the gene matches: 9. Germline V lookup: CDR1 LNHDA, CDR2 SQIVND (reference sequence). The CDR3 DNA reads as TGTGCCAGTACTACTTACGGGGGGAACACAGATACGCAGTATTTT. Its protein is CASTTYGGNTDTQYF.

The genes are TRBV11-1 and TRBJ1-3, with D unresolved. The germline CDR1 and CDR2 sequences are SGHAT and FQDESV (reference sequence). The CDR3 loop spans 16 amino acids. V lost 0 bases and J lost 0, with 9 bases in between. The CDR3 DNA follows: TGTGCCAGCAGCTTAGCTCACGGAAGCTCTGGAAACACCATATATTTT. It specifies CASSLAHGSSGNTIYF.

The chain employs TRBV27 and TRBJ1-6; the match to TRBD1 covers 9 bases. The V gene end was trimmed by 3 bases and the J gene end by 11 bases; junction bases not matched to a gene: 17. Looked up from germline, CDR1 is MNHEY and CDR2 is SMNVEV (reference sequence). There are 18 residues in the CDR3. The CDR3 DNA sequence: TGTGCCAGCAGTTTTCCCGGGGTCGGCGGGACAGGGCGGCCACCCCTCCACTTT. Protein: CASSFPGVGGTGRPPLHF.

The rearrangement links TRBV18 to TRBJ1-2, with D possibly matching TRBD1 (6 bases). The CDR3 totals 13 residues. The V and J ends lost 6 bases and 7 bases respectively, with 15 bases between them. Germline V CDR1 and CDR2: KGHSH, LQKENI. The CDR3 coding sequence is TGTGCCAGCTCGCGGGACACCTCGGGTGGCTACACCTTC. Its protein product is CASSRDTSGGYTF.

The chain uses TRBV30 and TRBJ1-2, with 10 bases identical to TRBD1. The ends lost 3 bases at V and 5 bases at J; junction bases unmatched: 6. CDR1 and CDR2 (germline): GTSNPN, SVGIG (reference sequence). The CDR3 totals 14 residues. The CDR3 loop reads CAWSLRDRGYGYTF. The CDR3 nucleotides read TGTGCCTGGAGCTTAAGGGACAGGGGATATGGCTACACCTTC.

This sequence joins TRBV7-2 and TRBJ2-5; D is possibly TRBD1 or TRBD2 (5 bases each). This CDR3 region has 15 residues. Germline V lookup: CDR1 SGHTA, CDR2 FQGNSA. V gave up 5 bases and J gave up 2 bases, with 15 bases separating them. The CDR3 protein is CASSINQGVQETQYF. DNA for the CDR3: TGTGCCAGCAGCATTAACCAGGGAGTTCAAGAGACCCAGTACTTC.

The V call is TRBV19, the J call TRBJ1-2; D is unclear. Germline V gene sequence: CDR1 LNHDA, CDR2 SQIVND (reference sequence). The CDR3 is 11 residues long. With 7 bases removed from V and 4 bases from J, the gap between germline ends came to 7 bases. In DNA form, the CDR3 reads TGTGCCAGTACGAATTTCTATGGCTACACCTTC. Amino acid sequence: CASTNFYGYTF.

In this sample, this clone turned up a few times. CDR3 DNA sequence: TGTGCCAGCAGCCCCTTGGGGAACACTGAAGCTTTCTTT. It translates to CASSPLGNTEAFF. The chain recombines TRBV9 with TRBJ1-1; D remains unclear. V was pared by 4 bases and J by 1 base, with 8 bases between. This CDR3 spans 13 amino acids. Germline V gives CDR1 SGDLS, CDR2 YYNGEE.

The chain is built from TRBV6-2 or TRBV6-3 and TRBJ1-2; possible D gene TRBD1, 6 bases. The CDR3 is 15 residues long. V was cut by 6 bases and J by 3 bases, with 17 bases left in between. The germline gives CDR1 MNHEY, CDR2 SVGEGT. The CDR3 coding sequence is TGTGCCAGCAGCCCGCTTGGGGGCGTCGACTATGGCTACACCTTC. It codes for CASSPLGGVDYGYTF.

The chain is built from TRBV7-3 and TRBJ1-2, with D perhaps matching TRBD1 (5 bases). Germline V CDR1 and CDR2: SGHTA, FQGTGA. CDR3 length: 14 residues. V lost 5 bases, J lost 2 bases, and 12 bases lay in between. The CDR3 DNA follows: TGTGCCAGCAGCCGAGACAGTTCAAACTATGGCTACACCTTC. Its translation is CASSRDSSNYGYTF.

The rearrangement joins TRBV7-2 to TRBJ1-3, with no clear D. The CDR3 contains 13 residues. Germline assignment: CDR1 SGHTA and CDR2 FQGNSA. The V gene lost 6 bases and the J gene lost 0 bases, with 6 bases spanning the gap. CDR3 DNA sequence: TGTGCCAGCAGTCCTAACTCTGGAAACACCATATATTTT. Protein: CASSPNSGNTIYF.

The chain couples TRBV24-1 to TRBJ2-7; D ambiguous. Trimming pared 1 base from V and 3 bases from J, leaving 30 bases between. From germline, CDR1 is KGHDR and CDR2 SFDVKD. The CDR3 spans 21 residues. The CDR3 sequence is CATSDFLLLKGLMAGFYEQYF. The CDR3 DNA sequence: TGTGCCACCAGTGATTTTCTCTTATTAAAAGGGTTAATGGCAGGTTTCTACGAGCAGTACTTC.